This TCR beta chain came from a study of T cell repertoires in cytomegalovirus infection. The length of the CDR3 is 15 residues. V lost 3 bases, J lost 3 bases, and 6 bases stayed unmatched. Germline-derived CDR1 and CDR2 are SGHTA and FQGNSA. Details on this clonotype: The target antigen is unknown.

Study outcomes and limitations: HLA-C-restricted CMV clonotypes gave the most frequent clonotype in two of eight donors. Adding up the frequency of public TCR beta families identified people who carried CMV plus the relevant HLA.

TCRdb re-derived calls from the reads in MiXCR, one entry per CDR3 protein. The table lists 200,000 to 300,000 distinct CDR3 sequences, 9% to 15% of them singletons. The TCR sequence derives from a human donor in good health (CMV status not recorded). Some clones in this sample may be carry-over from other donors' samples. J is TRBJ2-3 and V is TRBV7-2, with 7 bases fitting TRBD1. The source material was PBMCs. The CDR3 nucleotides read TGTGCCAGCAGCTTTCGACAGGGAAGGACAGATACGCAGTATTTT. This sequence encodes CASSFRQGRTDTQYF.